Each of the 21 T cell receptor beta chains below was sequenced from the same sample in a study of cytomegalovirus exposure and HLA in healthy donors. In the PCR, 60 Vbeta and 13 Jbeta primers were used. Assay used: immunoSEQ multiplex PCR; TCRdb lists only in-frame clones, some missing. The data hold more than 45,000 clones, with around three quarters observed a single time. The material sequenced was PBMCs. These TCRs come from a man younger than 40 in good health and CMV-seronegative.

V usage is TRBV23-1 and J usage is TRBJ2-2; D is possibly TRBD1 or TRBD2 (9 bases each). TRBV23-1 is flagged as an ORF with uncertain function. Trimming removed 0 bases at V and 1 base at J, with 27 bases between. This CDR3 has 22 amino acids. The CDR3 DNA is TGCGCCAGCAGTCAATCGAACAGGGGGCAAGCGGGAGGACCAATGAACACCGGGGAGCTGTTTTTT. It codes for CASSQSNRGQAGGPMNTGELFF.

V and J are TRBV7-2 and TRBJ2-7; 14 nucleotides line up with TRBD2. Germline values: CDR1 SGHTA, CDR2 FQGNSA. This CDR3 comprises 17 residues. The ends lost 6 bases at V and 2 bases at J; junction bases unmatched: 9. CDR3 nucleotides: TGTGCCAGCAGTAAGGGGACTAGCGGGAGTAAGCCCTACGAGCAGTACTTC. Amino acid sequence: CASSKGTSGSKPYEQYF. Drawing the rest from reference TRBV7-2 and TRBJ2-7, the complete variable domain is GAGVSQSPSNKVTEKGKDVELRCDPISGHTALYWYRQSLGQGLEFLIYFQGNSAPDKSGLPSDRFSAERTGGSVSTLTIQRTQQEDSAVYLCASSKGTSGSKPYEQYFGPGTRLTVT.

The V and J genes are TRBV30 and TRBJ2-5; 9 bases map to TRBD1. Germline V CDR1 and CDR2: GTSNPN, SVGIG (reference sequence). This CDR3 spans 13 amino acids. V lost 4 bases to trimming and J lost 5 bases; unmatched junction nucleotides: 5. The CDR3 DNA follows: TGTGCCTGGACCGGGACAGGGATTGAGACCCAGTACTTC. Protein: CAWTGTGIETQYF.

The rearrangement links TRBV27 to TRBJ2-3; TRBD1 is a possible D gene (5 bases). This CDR3 has 15 residues. V lost 3 bases and J lost 0, with 10 bases in between. Per the germline V gene, CDR1 is MNHEY and CDR2 is SMNVEV (reference sequence). The CDR3 DNA follows: TGTGCCAGCAGTTTTAGGGGCGCGAGCACAGATACGCAGTATTTT. Residues: CASSFRGASTDTQYF.

This clone was counted a few times. V and J are TRBV6-4 and TRBJ2-1; the match to TRBD2 covers 9 bases. Germline loops: CDR1 MRHNA, CDR2 SNTAGT. Germline trimming cut 0 bases from V and 5 bases from J; bases unmatched to any gene: 5. The CDR3 extends over 16 amino acids. The CDR3 coding sequence is TGTGCCAGCAGTGACTCTCGAGCGGGAGGTCACAATGAGCAGTTCTTC. Translation gives CASSDSRAGGHNEQFF.

In its sample, this clone was seen once. The rearrangement uses TRBV18 and TRBJ1-2; TRBD1 is a possible D gene (5 bases). Deletions cut 5 bases from V and 7 bases from J, with 11 bases between. This CDR3 contains 12 residues. Germline V CDR1 and CDR2: KGHSH, LQKENI. The CDR3 region is CASSTRGSGYTF. The CDR3 nucleotides read TGTGCCAGCTCAACCCGGGGGTCTGGCTACACCTTC. Full variable domain (rest looked up from reference TRBV18 and TRBJ1-2): NAGVMQNPRHLVRRRGQEARLRCSPMKGHSHVYWYRQLPEEGLKFMVYLQKENIIDESGMPKERFSAEFPKEGPSILRIQQVVRGDSAAYFCASSTRGSGYTFGSGTRLTVV.

This clone was counted a single time. The genes are TRBV27 and TRBJ2-7; weak D call: TRBD1 (6 bases). Germline V gene lookup returns CDR1 MNHEY and CDR2 SMNVEV (reference sequence). Trimming shortened V by 3 bases and J by 9 bases, and 15 bases separated the two germline ends. The CDR3 spans 13 residues. This CDR3 reads CASSLGQAYWQYF. CDR3 DNA sequence: TGTGCCAGCAGTTTGGGACAAGCCTACTGGCAGTACTTC.

V gene TRBV29-1 combines with J gene TRBJ2-5; D remains unclear. This CDR3 contains 12 residues. Germline CDR1 reads SQVTM; CDR2 reads ANQGSEA. V was trimmed by 3 bases and J by 2 bases, leaving 7 bases between them. The CDR3 DNA follows: TGCAGCGTTGAGTTCAGTCAAGAGACCCAGTACTTC. Translated, it gives CSVEFSQETQYF.

This clone has only a few counts. CDR3 sequence reads: CASSPTDRGISNNSPLHF. Here the CDR3 DNA reads TGCGCCAGCAGTCCTACCGACAGGGGGATTAGCAATAATTCACCCCTCCACTTT. The chain uses TRBV5-1 and TRBJ1-6, with 9 positions matching TRBD1. This CDR3 has 18 residues. Trimming at V came to 5 bases and at J to 5 bases, leaving 14 bases not matched to a gene. Germline V gene lookup returns CDR1 SGHRS and CDR2 YFSETQ.

The gene calls are TRBV19 and TRBJ2-7, with D possibly matching TRBD1 (6 bases). The CDR3 length is 16 residues. Germline lookup yields CDR1 LNHDA and CDR2 SQIVND (reference sequence). With 1 base removed from V and 2 bases from J, the gap between germline ends came to 15 bases. In nucleotides, the CDR3 is TGTGCCAGTAGTATAGGCTACCGGGACACAGCCTACGAGCAGTACTTC. Translated: CASSIGYRDTAYEQYF.

V gene TRBV9 combines with J gene TRBJ2-7; 8 bases line up with TRBD2. After removal of 2 bases from V and 2 bases from J, the junction contained 6 bases not matched to a gene. The CDR3 sequence is 15 residues long. Germline CDR1 SGDLS, CDR2 YYNGEE. As DNA, the CDR3 is TGTGCCAGCAGCGTCGGACTAGCCACGACCTACGAGCAGTACTTC. Translation: CASSVGLATTYEQYF.

The V and J genes are TRBV29-1 and TRBJ2-3; 7 bases map to TRBD2. Trimming took 5 bases from V and 2 from J; bases not matched to a gene: 4. Germline V gene data show CDR1 as SQVTM and CDR2 as ANQGSEA. The CDR3 sequence is 13 residues long. The CDR3 loop reads CSVKAGITDTQYF. In DNA, the CDR3 is TGCAGCGTTAAAGCGGGAATCACAGATACGCAGTATTTT.

J is TRBJ2-1 and V is TRBV9, with unresolved D. CDR3 length: 16 residues. V was cut by 0 bases and J by 7 bases, with 17 bases left in between. Germline loops: CDR1 SGDLS, CDR2 YYNGEE. CDR3 residues: CASSVASRNQGNEQFF. CDR3 DNA sequence: TGTGCCAGCAGCGTAGCTAGTCGCAACCAAGGTAATGAGCAGTTCTTC.

The CDR3 sequence is CASRPTGTGSDTQYF. CDR3 in DNA: TGTGCCAGCAGACCGACCGGGACAGGGAGCGATACGCAGTATTTT. The chain carries TRBV2 and TRBJ2-3, with 9 bases matching TRBD1. The CDR3 has 15 residues. V was clipped by 6 bases and J by 6 bases; unmatched bases: 10. CDR1 is SNHLY, CDR2 FYNNEI, per germline.

The chain couples TRBV4-1 to TRBJ2-7; TRBD1 matches at 7 bases. With V trimmed by 0 bases and J by 2 bases, 4 bases remained unmatched. The CDR3 runs 15 residues. Looked up from germline, CDR1 is MGHRA and CDR2 is YSYEKL. CDR3 amino acids: CASSQDRDSTYEQYF. The CDR3 nucleotides are TGCGCCAGCAGCCAAGATAGGGACAGCACCTACGAGCAGTACTTC.

A single count supports this clone. V and J are TRBV7-2 and TRBJ1-4, with 7 positions matching TRBD1. This CDR3 is built from 14 residues. V trimming: 3 bases; J trimming: 6 bases; junction bases outside the gene matches: 4. Germline CDR1 is SGHTA and CDR2 is FQGNSA. CDR3 in amino acids: CASSLRGHDEKLFF. CDR3 coding DNA: TGTGCCAGCAGCTTGAGGGGGCATGATGAAAAACTGTTTTTT.

This clone turned up a few times. This chain uses TRBV5-1 with TRBJ2-7; 8 bases map to TRBD2. The CDR3 sequence is 15 residues long. CDR1 and CDR2 (germline): SGHRS, YFSETQ. V was pared by 0 bases and J by 4 bases, with 6 bases of the junction left unmatched. CDR3 nucleotides: TGCGCCAGCAGCTTGGGGCTAGCGGGTAAATACGAGCAGTACTTC. It specifies CASSLGLAGKYEQYF.

CDR3 residues: CASSSGAGEAHNEQFF. In DNA, the CDR3 is TGCGCCAGCAGCTCTGGGGCGGGAGAGGCTCACAATGAGCAGTTCTTC. The chain couples TRBV5-1 to TRBJ2-1, with TRBD2 identical over 7 bases. The CDR3 length is 16 residues. The germline V gene has CDR1 SGHRS and CDR2 YFSETQ. The trim removed 3 bases at V and 5 bases at J, leaving 11 bases unmatched.

CDR3 DNA: TGCGCCAGCAGCAGGACCGGGACTAGCGGGAGGTACGAGCAGTTCTTC. Encoded protein: CASSRTGTSGRYEQFF. The chain couples TRBV5-1 to TRBJ2-1; 15 bases align to TRBD2. The CDR3 contains 16 residues. Germline V gives CDR1 SGHRS, CDR2 YFSETQ. Trimming removed 4 bases from V and 10 bases from J; junction bases left unmatched: 9. Variable domain in full (rest from reference TRBV5-1 and TRBJ2-1): KAGVTQTPRYLIKTRGQQVTLSCSPISGHRSVSWYQQTPGQGLQFLFEYFSETQRNKGNFPGRFSGRQFSNSRSEMNVSTLELGDSALYLCASSRTGTSGRYEQFFGPGTRLTVL.

The chain links TRBV7-8 to TRBJ2-7; 11 bases fit TRBD2. The germline gives CDR1 SGHVS, CDR2 FQNEAQ. The CDR3 is 16 amino acids. J lost 6 bases, V lost 3 bases, and 10 bases had no gene match. The CDR3 nucleotides read TGTGCCAGCAGCTTCGTAGCGGGAGGGGGTTCTCGCGAGCAGTACTTC. Protein: CASSFVAGGGSREQYF.

The V and J genes are TRBV10-2 and TRBJ1-2, with TRBD1 matching over 7 bases. The CDR3 contains 14 residues. Germline CDR1 WSHSY, CDR2 SAAADI. V dropped 6 bases and J dropped 6; count of bases not matched to a gene: 10. Here the CDR3 DNA reads TGCGCCAGCAGAGCCAATAGACAGGGTCATGGCTACACCTTC. Translation gives CASRANRQGHGYTF.